The source of this T cell receptor (beta chain) is a study of T cell responses to AZD1222 COVID-19 vaccine. Study-level points and caveats: Among AZD1222 vaccinees, only six were seropositive at baseline. Per reports, nearly half of all spike-specific TCRs target regions that are unmutated in variants. Regions 160-218 and 743-854 dominated among vaccine-associated CD4 TCRs spanning spike.

Using immunoSEQ multiplex PCR, the repertoire was profiled, and TCRdb retains in-frame clones only, with some absent. The sample yields approximately 180,000 clones, around 90% seen once. In regard to this clone: Its antigen is undetermined.

The receptor was derived from an adult who received the AZD1222 COVID-19 vaccine. The material was peripheral blood, obtained 28 days after the second AZD1222 dose.

CDR3 amino acids: CASSKGTGWGDEQFF. The CDR3, as DNA: TGTGCCAGTAGTAAGGGGACAGGGTGGGGGGATGAGCAGTTCTTC. The genes are TRBV19 and TRBJ2-1, with 9 bases matching TRBD1. V dropped 4 bases and J dropped 8; count of bases not matched to a gene: 9. CDR3 length: 15 residues. Germline CDR1 and CDR2: LNHDA and SQIVND (reference sequence).